This paragraph covers one TCR beta chain sequence. As yet, its antigen is unknown. One end of the junction varies from germline; a read error may be responsible. These data are taken from a study of cytomegalovirus exposure and HLA in healthy donors. Study-wide points: TCR beta sequences numbering more than 15,000 were associated with HLA alleles at 0.05 false discovery rate in a later analysis.

Germline assignment: CDR1 SSHAT and CDR2 FNYEAQ (reference sequence). The CDR3 covers 15 residues. The study ran its PCR with 60 Vbeta and 13 Jbeta primers. Clones were read by immunoSEQ multiplex PCR, and TCRdb kept only the in-frame ones, dropping some. The sample lists about 74,000 clones; 72% were seen once. The genes are TRBV7-7 and TRBJ2-5, with 9 bases lining up with TRBD2. Material for sequencing was PBMCs. This sequence originates from a woman aged 40 to 49 in good health and CMV-seropositive. The CDR3 bases are TGTGCTAGCAGCTTAGGGGCTAGCGGGGAAGAGACCCAGTACTTC. Translating it yields CASSLGASGEETQYF.